Listed below are T cell receptor beta chains from one sample, sequenced in a study of T cells in Graves' hyperthyroidism and ophthalmopathy. Via MiXCR, TCRdb re-called the multiplex PCR reads, giving one row per CDR3 protein. The profile shows fewer than 200,000 distinct CDR3 sequences, 9.4% of them singletons. The sample was blood. These receptor sequences come from a woman between 18 and 29 years old with Graves' hyperthyroidism that later progressed to Graves' ophthalmopathy. CDR3s include the opening cysteine and the closing phenylalanine or tryptophan. A D gene is named only where the DNA matches it firmly. A clone size is listed for some rows: how often the clone was seen (once, few, many), or a class if it is expanded.

TRBV20-1	TRBJ2-1	.	few	CSARGDGAYNEQFF	TGCAGTGCTAGAGGGGACGGAGCCTACAATGAGCAGTTCTTC
TRBV7-9	TRBJ2-5	.	many	CASSSGAQETQYF	TGTGCCAGCAGCTCGGGAGCCCAAGAGACCCAGTACTTC
TRBV5-4	TRBJ2-3	TRBD2	many	CASSPPGLSTDTQYF	TGTGCCAGCAGCCCTCCGGGACTAAGCACAGATACGCAGTATTTT
TRBV6-4	TRBJ2-1	TRBD2	.	CASSDRAGGNSNEQFF	TGTGCCAGCAGTGACAGAGCGGGGGGAAATAGCAATGAGCAGTTCTTC
TRBV28	TRBJ1-5	TRBD1	many	CASSLGQGNNQPQHF	TGTGCCAGCAGTTTGGGACAGGGAAACAATCAGCCCCAGCATTTT
TRBV5-4	TRBJ2-1	.	few	CASSLEAGWNEQFF	TGTGCCAGCAGCTTGGAGGCGGGGTGGAATGAGCAGTTCTTC
TRBV6-1	TRBJ2-7	.	many	CASSRVALLTYEQYF	TGTGCCAGCAGCCGGGTAGCATTACTTACCTACGAGCAGTACTTC
TRBV14	TRBJ2-3	.	.	CASSRGSIDTQYF	TGTGCCAGCAGCCGGGGGAGTATAGATACGCAGTATTTT
TRBV15	TRBJ2-2	.	many	CATSRDSEPVGELFF	TGTGCCACCAGCAGAGATTCAGAACCGGTCGGGGAGCTGTTTTTT
TRBV15	TRBJ2-2	TRBD1	.	CATSRGSRQGVLSGELFF	TGTGCCACCAGCAGAGGTTCTAGACAGGGTGTTTTATCCGGGGAGCTGTTTTTT
TRBV4-2	TRBJ1-2	.	.	CASSQDLDRAAYGYTF	TGTGCCAGCAGCCAAGATCTGGACAGAGCGGCCTATGGCTACACCTTC
TRBV2	TRBJ2-2	TRBD1	many	CASTIYRGPNTGELFF	TGTGCCAGCACAATCTACAGGGGGCCGAACACCGGGGAGCTGTTTTTT
TRBV19	TRBJ1-5	.	many	CASSIPTPGNQPQHF	TGTGCCAGTAGTATACCCACCCCAGGCAATCAGCCCCAGCATTTT
TRBV5-6	TRBJ1-4	TRBD1	many	CASSLVGGEEKLFF	TGTGCCAGCAGCTTGGTAGGGGGCGAGGAAAAACTGTTTTTT
TRBV4-1	TRBJ2-7	.	.	CASSQEETVAYEQYF	TGCGCCAGCAGCCAAGAAGAGACAGTAGCCTACGAGCAGTACTTC
TRBV4-2	TRBJ1-1	.	.	CASSQDVGGDTEAFF	TGTGCCAGCAGCCAAGATGTCGGCGGGGACACTGAAGCTTTCTTT
TRBV7-6	TRBJ1-5	.	many	CASSLGPFNQPQHF	TGTGCCAGCAGCTTAGGCCCATTCAATCAGCCCCAGCATTTT
TRBV7-2	TRBJ2-7	TRBD2	many	CASSQPTTTSGGQSLFEQYF	TGTGCCAGCAGCCAACCCACCACTACTAGCGGGGGCCAATCCCTCTTCGAGCAGTACTTC
TRBV5-1	TRBJ1-1	.	many	CASSLALGGNTEAFF	TGCGCCAGCAGCTTGGCCTTGGGCGGTAACACTGAAGCTTTCTTT
TRBV27	TRBJ1-5	.	many	CASSLSQGNQPQHF	TGTGCCAGCAGTTTATCACAGGGAAATCAGCCCCAGCATTTT
TRBV6-1	TRBJ2-7	.	many	CASSEAIGHVMMGEQYF	TGTGCCAGCAGTGAAGCGATAGGGCACGTAATGATGGGAGAGCAGTACTTC
TRBV11-2	TRBJ2-1	TRBD1	many	CASSSIKTGPHNEQFF	TGTGCCAGCAGCTCAATAAAGACAGGGCCTCACAATGAGCAGTTCTTC
TRBV5-1	TRBJ2-1	.	many	CASSLGPNHEQFF	TGCGCCAGCAGCTTGGGACCGAACCATGAGCAGTTCTTC
TRBV20-1	TRBJ2-7	.	few	CSASGLTYEQYF	TGCAGTGCTAGCGGCTTAACCTACGAGCAGTACTTC
TRBV20-1	TRBJ1-6	.	.	CSASEGTSNSPLHF	TGCAGTGCTAGCGAGGGGACAAGTAATTCACCCCTCCACTTT
TRBV20-1	TRBJ2-1	TRBD2	many	CSARSSSGYHEQFF	TGCAGTGCCCGTTCGTCTAGCGGGTATCATGAGCAGTTCTTC
TRBV5-1	TRBJ2-5	.	.	CASSLLYSQETQYF	TGCGCCAGCAGCTTGCTCTACTCACAAGAGACCCAGTACTTC